The 30 T cell receptor beta chains presented below share a single source sample, sequenced in a study of cytomegalovirus exposure and HLA in healthy donors. The method was immunoSEQ multiplex PCR; TCRdb's version includes in-frame clones alone and lacks a portion of them. The table includes about 280,000 clones, around 87% detected once. Sequencing was carried out using PBMCs. The receptors were sampled from a woman in her late teens or twenties in good health and CMV-seronegative.

This chain links TRBV11-3 with TRBJ2-1, with TRBD2 matching over 12 bases. CDR3 length: 17 amino acids. Looked up from germline, CDR1 is SGHNT and CDR2 is YENEEA. V was clipped by 4 bases and J by 3 bases; unmatched bases: 7. The CDR3 region is CASSSKAGLAGYNEQFF. CDR3 bases: TGTGCCAGCAGCTCCAAAGCGGGACTAGCGGGCTACAATGAGCAGTTCTTC.

The V and J genes are TRBV4-1 and TRBJ2-7; TRBD1 agrees at 9 bases. Germline CDR1 and CDR2: MGHRA and YSYEKL. This CDR3 is 14 amino acids long. V gave up 1 base and J gave up 4 bases; unmatched junction bases: 2. The CDR3 DNA is TGCGCCAGCAGCCAAGTGGGGACAGGGTACGAGCAGTACTTC. Its protein product is CASSQVGTGYEQYF.

The gene calls are TRBV6-6 and TRBJ2-1; no firm D call. This CDR3 region has 13 residues. Germline loops: CDR1 MNHNY, CDR2 SVGAGI (reference sequence). With 5 bases removed from V and 4 bases from J, the gap between germline ends came to 9 bases. The CDR3 region is CASSPDGYNEQFF. The CDR3 DNA sequence: TGTGCCAGCAGTCCCGACGGGTACAATGAGCAGTTCTTC.

The chain carries TRBV27 and TRBJ2-1; weak D call: TRBD1 (5 bases). Germline CDR1 reads MNHEY; CDR2 reads SMNVEV (reference sequence). V was shortened by 0 bases and J by 3 bases, with 12 bases between the two germline ends. CDR3 length equals 16 residues. The CDR3 bases are TGTGCCAGCAGTTTATCATGGGGCCCGGGCTACAATGAGCAGTTCTTC. Encoded protein: CASSLSWGPGYNEQFF.

This chain links TRBV10-3 with TRBJ2-7; 9 bases are a match to TRBD1. This CDR3 is built from 13 residues. Germline V gene data show CDR1 as ENHRY and CDR2 as SYGVKD. After removal of 6 bases from V and 1 base from J, the junction contained 1 base not matched to a gene. CDR3 nucleotides: TGTGCCATCAGAGGGACAGGGTCCTACGAGCAGTACTTC. Protein product: CAIRGTGSYEQYF.

The CDR3 is CASSDVQQETQYF. The DNA for the CDR3 is TGTGCCAGCAGTGATGTACAGCAAGAGACCCAGTACTTC. The genes are TRBV6-1 and TRBJ2-5, with D uncertain. Trimming cost V 3 bases and J 2 bases, with 7 bases left between them. CDR3 length equals 13 residues. The germline V gene encodes CDR1 MNHNS and CDR2 SASEGT.

This rearrangement joins TRBV28 to TRBJ2-7; D gene uncertain. Per the germline V gene, CDR1 is MDHEN and CDR2 is SYDVKM. The CDR3 loop spans 16 amino acids. V lost 2 bases, J lost 2 bases, and 16 bases lay in between. The CDR3 DNA sequence: TGTGCCAGCAGTTTAGATTATGAGAGCCGAGCCTACGAGCAGTACTTC. Encoded protein: CASSLDYESRAYEQYF.

This chain links TRBV6-5 with TRBJ2-7; D might be TRBD2 (5 bases). The CDR3 totals 14 residues. V dropped 5 bases and J dropped 0 bases, with 11 bases sitting between them. The germline gives CDR1 MNHEY, CDR2 SVGAGI. The CDR3 region has the DNA TGTGCCAGCAGTGACCTAGCCTACTCCTACGAGCAGTACTTC. The encoded protein is CASSDLAYSYEQYF.

This chain links TRBV11-2 with TRBJ2-1, with 9 positions matching TRBD2. V gave up 5 bases and J gave up 9 bases; unmatched junction bases: 14. CDR3 size: 16 residues. The germline V gene encodes CDR1 SGHAT and CDR2 FQNNGV. The CDR3 nucleotides are TGTGCCAGCAGCGTTAGGGTTCTGCGGGAGGGCAGTGAGCAGTTCTTC. Protein: CASSVRVLREGSEQFF.

The gene calls are TRBV19 and TRBJ1-6, with D possibly TRBD1 on 5 matching bases. This CDR3 is built from 15 residues. Trimming stripped 7 bases from V and 11 bases from J, with 21 bases between. From germline, CDR1 is LNHDA and CDR2 SQIVND (reference sequence). The CDR3 here is CASTMAPRGETPLHF. DNA for the CDR3: TGTGCCAGTACCATGGCCCCTCGGGGGGAGACACCCCTCCACTTT.

The CDR3: CASSLGGNEQGWGEQYF. CDR3 DNA sequence: TGTGCCAGCAGCTTAGGAGGGAACGAACAGGGATGGGGCGAGCAGTACTTC. The chain recombines TRBV7-9 with TRBJ2-7, with a weak D call TRBD1 (6 bases). The CDR3 spans 17 residues. Per germline, CDR1 SEHNR and CDR2 FQNEAQ (reference sequence). Deletions cut 1 base from V and 6 bases from J, with 22 bases between.

The chain links TRBV19 to TRBJ2-1; 9 nucleotides agree with TRBD1. The CDR3 is 15 residues long. The germline CDR1 and CDR2 sequences are LNHDA and SQIVND (reference sequence). V lost 5 bases to trimming and J lost 3 bases; unmatched junction nucleotides: 5. CDR3 loop: CASSPGQGNYNEQFF. CDR3 sequence (DNA): TGTGCCAGTAGTCCGGGACAGGGAAACTACAATGAGCAGTTCTTC.

V gene TRBV28 combines with J gene TRBJ1-5; 7 bases agree with TRBD1. This CDR3 is 15 amino acids long. Germline V gene sequence: CDR1 MDHEN, CDR2 SYDVKM. Trimming removed 6 bases from V and 4 bases from J; junction bases left unmatched: 9. The CDR3 region is CASRTLQGLNQPQHF. CDR3 bases: TGTGCCAGCAGAACTCTACAGGGGTTAAATCAGCCCCAGCATTTT.

The chain couples TRBV9 to TRBJ2-7; the D gene is possibly TRBD2 (5 bases). The CDR3 is made up of 13 amino acids. Germline V gene sequence: CDR1 SGDLS, CDR2 YYNGEE. V was trimmed by 2 bases and J by 6 bases, leaving 12 bases between them. The CDR3: CASSVEGFAEQYF. For the CDR3, the DNA is TGTGCCAGCAGCGTCGAGGGCTTCGCCGAGCAGTACTTC.

This clone has just a few counts. The gene calls are TRBV6-1 and TRBJ2-2, with D possibly TRBD1 on 5 matching bases. The CDR3 is made up of 13 amino acids. Trimming took 7 bases from V and 0 from J, leaving 6 bases between them. Looked up from germline, CDR1 is MNHNS and CDR2 is SASEGT. The DNA of the CDR3 is TGTGCCAGCAAGACAGCGAACACCGGGGAGCTGTTTTTT. Translated: CASKTANTGELFF.

The CDR3 DNA is TGCAGCGTTGAAGATCCTTTCAGGGGAGTCACAGATACGCAGTATTTT. This codes for CSVEDPFRGVTDTQYF. This chain connects TRBV29-1 to TRBJ2-3, with D tentatively TRBD1 (6 bases). Germline V CDR1 and CDR2: SQVTM, ANQGSEA. V was clipped by 0 bases and J by 2 bases, with 15 bases between them. The CDR3 extends over 16 amino acids.

This rearrangement joins TRBV28 to TRBJ2-7; possible D gene TRBD2, 5 bases. Trimming shortened V by 3 bases and J by 7 bases, and 13 bases separated the two germline ends. The germline V gene has CDR1 MDHEN and CDR2 SYDVKM. This CDR3 has 13 residues. CDR3 coding DNA: TGTGCCAGCAGTTTGAGGGCCAGAAGGGAGCAGTACTTC. It encodes CASSLRARREQYF.

The V gene is TRBV5-1, the J gene TRBJ1-1; 9 bases match TRBD1. The CDR3 sequence is 15 residues long. Germline values: CDR1 SGHRS, CDR2 YFSETQ. V was pared by 1 base and J by 5 bases, with 6 bases of the junction left unmatched. The CDR3 region has the DNA TGCGCCAGCAGCTTGAGGGGACAGGGACCTACTGAAGCTTTCTTT. This sequence encodes CASSLRGQGPTEAFF.

This sequence joins TRBV27 and TRBJ1-2; 10 positions agree with TRBD1. Losses at the gene ends were 7 bases for V and 4 bases for J; bases not matched to a gene: 27. CDR1 is MNHEY and CDR2 is SMNVEV in the germline V gene (reference sequence). The CDR3 covers 21 residues. The CDR3 spells CASTTFSGTGDLRGLGYGYTF. The DNA for the CDR3 is TGTGCCAGCACCACATTCTCCGGGACAGGGGATCTTAGAGGGTTAGGCTATGGCTACACCTTC.

This chain links TRBV2 with TRBJ1-2, with TRBD1 as a possible D gene (5 bases). Looked up from germline, CDR1 is SNHLY and CDR2 is FYNNEI. V dropped 7 bases and J dropped 4 bases, with 16 bases sitting between them. The CDR3 sequence is 14 residues long. The CDR3 loop is CASTLGGVGYGYTF. The CDR3 nucleotides are TGTGCCAGCACCTTGGGAGGGGTCGGCTATGGCTACACCTTC.

The gene calls are TRBV5-1 and TRBJ2-1; D is perhaps TRBD2 (5 bases). The length of the CDR3 is 13 residues. Germline CDR1 and CDR2: SGHRS and YFSETQ. V dropped 3 bases and J dropped 8 bases, with 12 bases sitting between them. CDR3 amino acids: CASSYDGVDEQFF. The CDR3 DNA follows: TGCGCCAGCAGCTATGACGGGGTGGATGAGCAGTTCTTC.

The chain couples TRBV11-2 to TRBJ2-7, with D possibly TRBD2 on 6 matching bases. Germline-derived CDR1 and CDR2 are SGHAT and FQNNGV. The CDR3 is 13 amino acids. Trimming took off 1 base at V and 3 bases at J, with 7 bases between the two ends. CDR3 protein: CASSLGGGYEQYF. Written as DNA, the CDR3 is TGTGCCAGCAGCTTAGGGGGAGGCTACGAGCAGTACTTC.

This clone was seen only a few times. The chain uses TRBV28 and TRBJ1-6; no firm D call. The CDR3 has 19 residues. V was trimmed by 6 bases and J by 0 bases, leaving 21 bases between them. CDR1 and CDR2 (germline): MDHEN, SYDVKM. The CDR3 DNA sequence: TGTGCCAGCAGCCCCCCCGAGGCGGCCGTCAGCTCCTATAATTCACCCCTCCACTTT. Amino acid sequence: CASSPPEAAVSSYNSPLHF.

This rearrangement joins TRBV7-2 to TRBJ1-6; D unresolved. Looked up from germline, CDR1 is SGHTA and CDR2 is FQGNSA. Deletions cut 5 bases from V and 9 bases from J, with 14 bases between. The CDR3 contains 14 residues. The CDR3 nucleotides read TGTGCCAGCAGCCTCCAACTGACTAGTTCACCCCTCCACTTT. Residues: CASSLQLTSSPLHF.

A single count supports this clone. Written as DNA, the CDR3 is TGCAGCGTTGGGGCTGGCGGGGATACGCAGTATTTT. It yields the protein CSVGAGGDTQYF. The rearrangement uses TRBV29-1 and TRBJ2-3; weak D call: TRBD2 (5 bases). The length of the CDR3 is 12 residues. Germline CDR1 reads SQVTM; CDR2 reads ANQGSEA. V lost 4 bases, J lost 6 bases, and 11 bases lay in between.

The count of this clone is one. This chain joins TRBV6-6 and TRBJ2-2; 7 nucleotides agree with TRBD2. The CDR3 is 15 residues long. CDR1 is MNHNY and CDR2 is SVGAGI in the germline V gene (reference sequence). V gave up 0 bases and J gave up 3 bases; unmatched junction bases: 1. The CDR3 spells CASSYSAGDTGELFF. The DNA for the CDR3 is TGTGCCAGCAGTTACTCGGCGGGGGACACCGGGGAGCTGTTTTTT.

The J gene is TRBJ1-4, the V gene TRBV28; D may be TRBD1 (6 bases). Germline values: CDR1 MDHEN, CDR2 SYDVKM. Trimming left V 1 base short and J 8 bases short, with 26 bases between. The CDR3 spans 19 residues. The CDR3 nucleotides read TGTGCCAGCAGTTTATCCGGACCCCGTTACAGGGTGACTAGCGAAAAACTGTTTTTT. It is translated as CASSLSGPRYRVTSEKLFF.

This chain uses TRBV29-1 with TRBJ2-1; 9 bases line up with TRBD1. V was pared by 7 bases and J by 3 bases, with 4 bases of the junction left unmatched. The CDR3 runs to 13 residues. Looked up from germline, CDR1 is SQVTM and CDR2 is ANQGSEA. The CDR3 protein is CSGRQGDYNEQFF. The CDR3 bases are TGCAGCGGGAGACAGGGGGACTACAATGAGCAGTTCTTC.

The genes are TRBV5-6 and TRBJ1-4; TRBD1 is a possible D gene (6 bases). Germline-derived CDR1 and CDR2 are SGHDT and YYEEEE. The CDR3 sequence is 15 residues long. V was cut by 5 bases and J by 5 bases, with 16 bases left in between. The CDR3 nucleotides are TGTGCCAGCAGGTCAACAGGACAGAAAAATGAAAAACTGTTTTTT. It yields the protein CASRSTGQKNEKLFF.

As regards this clone: In the same sample, other DNA sequences code for this CDR3. This chain connects TRBV27 to TRBJ2-7; the match to TRBD2 covers 7 bases. The germline V gene encodes CDR1 MNHEY and CDR2 SMNVEV (reference sequence). J gave up 4 bases and V 5 bases, and 5 bases lay outside the gene matches. The CDR3 extends over 13 amino acids. The CDR3 here is CASSPPGGYEQYF. The CDR3 region has the DNA TGTGCCAGCAGTCCGCCGGGGGGTTACGAGCAGTACTTC.